The entry below gives a single T cell receptor (beta chain) sequence along with its context. These data come from a study of tumor-infiltrating lymphocytes in primary liver carcinoma. The source material, about 17-31 mg of unsorted bulk tissue, was used to co-extract RNA and DNA. Germline V gene lookup returns CDR1 DFQATT and CDR2 SNEGSKA (reference sequence). V lost 4 bases and J lost 6, with 18 bases in between. The CDR3 has 14 amino acids. Starting from 500 ng of total RNA, TCR beta cDNA was produced with a primer in the constant region. TCR beta libraries came from three nested multiplex PCR rounds using slightly modified ARM-PCR. The first two PCR rounds used TRBV1-TRBV30 primers with a Cbeta primer, around 10 cycles each. TCRdb analysed the multiplex PCR reads with MiXCR anew, one entry per CDR3 protein. The data contain 100,000 or so distinct CDR3 sequences, approximately 82% of them singletons.

This rearrangement joins TRBV20-1 to TRBJ1-1; D may be TRBD1 (6 bases). The specimen sequenced was liver tumor tissue from sampling region 3. Specified subset: tumor region T3, left-lateral pole. This TCR came from a man aged 40-50 years with primary liver carcinoma and hepatitis B virus infection. The CDR3 DNA is TGCAGTGCTAAACCTACAGGGTACTATTCTGAAGCTTTCTTT. Its protein product is CSAKPTGYYSEAFF.